Listed here are 31 T cell receptor beta chains from one sample, sequenced in a study of T-cell memory formation after mild COVID-19. TCRdb independently ran MiXCR on the 5' RACE reads; one entry per CDR3 protein. The table shows 380,000 or so distinct CDR3 sequences, with about 15% occurring only once. Sequenced: PBMCs or a T cell subset sorted from them (not recorded which). These receptors all come from a man in his late teens or twenties who had mild COVID-19 (a few samples of this study predate the infection). Cell type and time point are not known.

At least ten counts were recorded for this clonotype. The chain links TRBV5-1 to TRBJ2-7; 9 bases are a match to TRBD1. There are 15 residues in the CDR3. Trimming removed 4 bases from V and 2 bases from J; junction bases left unmatched: 7. Germline CDR1 and CDR2: SGHRS and YFSETQ. In DNA form, the CDR3 reads TGCGCCAGCAGCCCCGGGACAGGGTCGGCCTACGAGCAGTACTTC. Translated: CASSPGTGSAYEQYF.

The V call is TRBV11-2, the J call TRBJ1-1; D may be TRBD1 (6 bases). V shed 5 bases and J shed 4 bases, with 11 bases lying between them. Germline CDR1 and CDR2: SGHAT and FQNNGV. CDR3 length: 13 amino acids. CDR3 loop: CASSPARGTEAFF. The CDR3 DNA follows: TGTGCCAGCAGCCCAGCCAGGGGCACTGAAGCTTTCTTT.

The genes are TRBV7-8 and TRBJ1-2; the match to TRBD1 covers 7 bases. Germline V gives CDR1 SGHVS, CDR2 FQNEAQ. V dropped 1 base and J dropped 1; count of bases not matched to a gene: 9. There are 17 residues in the CDR3. The CDR3 loop is CASSLGEADRSNYGYTF. The CDR3 DNA reads TGTGCCAGCAGCTTAGGGGAGGCGGACAGGAGTAACTATGGCTACACCTTC.

The rearrangement joins TRBV12-3 or TRBV12-4 to TRBJ1-1; TRBD1 matches 8 bases. The J segment lost 3 bases and the V segment lost 4 bases, leaving 4 bases of the junction unmatched. The CDR3 totals 14 residues. The CDR3 DNA follows: TGTGCCAGCAGTTCAGGGGGCGCCGACACTGAAGCTTTCTTT. Protein sequence: CASSSGGADTEAFF.

Only a few counts were recorded for this clonotype. The chain couples TRBV28 to TRBJ2-1; D unclear. Looked up from germline, CDR1 is MDHEN and CDR2 is SYDVKM. The V gene lost 5 bases and the J gene lost 4 bases, with 12 bases spanning the gap. This CDR3 is 14 amino acids long. The CDR3 DNA is TGTGCCAGCAGTAGCCGGACGTTTTACAATGAGCAGTTCTTC. This codes for CASSSRTFYNEQFF.

This clonotype was observed many times. V usage is TRBV11-2 and J usage is TRBJ2-2; 8 bases are shared with TRBD1. The CDR3 has 16 amino acids. Trimming at V came to 3 bases and at J to 7 bases, leaving 10 bases not matched to a gene. Germline CDR1 reads SGHAT; CDR2 reads FQNNGV. The CDR3 reads CASSLAGQGNDGELFF. Here the CDR3 DNA reads TGTGCCAGCAGCTTGGCTGGACAGGGTAATGACGGGGAGCTGTTTTTT.

This clonotype was counted between two and nine times. The V and J genes are TRBV10-3 and TRBJ1-1; tentative D call: TRBD1 (5 bases). With 4 bases removed from V and 1 base from J, the gap between germline ends came to 19 bases. The length of the CDR3 is 17 residues. CDR1 is ENHRY, CDR2 SYGVKD, per germline. CDR3 region: CAISAANGEGRNTEAFF. CDR3 nucleotides: TGTGCCATCAGTGCGGCCAATGGGGAGGGGAGGAACACTGAAGCTTTCTTT.

This clonotype showed up many times. V is TRBV9 and J is TRBJ2-5; D is unresolved. Germline V gives CDR1 SGDLS, CDR2 YYNGEE. V was trimmed by 2 bases and J by 5 bases, leaving 10 bases between them. The CDR3 has 13 residues. The CDR3 DNA reads TGTGCCAGCAGCGTCCGGCCTGGGGAGACCCAGTACTTC. Translated, it gives CASSVRPGETQYF.

The gene calls are TRBV10-3 and TRBJ1-4; 9 bases align to TRBD1. CDR3 size: 15 residues. Germline-derived CDR1 and CDR2 are ENHRY and SYGVKD. The J segment lost 7 bases and the V segment lost 3 bases, leaving 6 bases of the junction unmatched. The CDR3 sequence is CAISEPTGGVEKLFF. CDR3 nucleotide sequence: TGTGCCATCAGTGAACCGACAGGGGGTGTTGAAAAACTGTTTTTT.

This clonotype has more than one count but fewer than ten. The rearrangement joins TRBV7-9 to TRBJ1-1; D gene uncertain. Trimming left V 1 base short and J 7 bases short, with 7 bases between. The CDR3 is 12 residues long. CDR1 is SEHNR, CDR2 FQNEAQ, per germline (reference sequence). The CDR3 protein is CASSLGAFEAFF. In DNA, the CDR3 is TGTGCCAGCAGCTTAGGAGCCTTTGAAGCTTTCTTT. The whole variable domain, remainder taken from reference TRBV7-9 and TRBJ1-1, is DTGVSQNPRHKITKRGQNVTFRCDPISEHNRLYWYRQTLGQGPEFLTYFQNEAQLEKSRLLSDRFSAERPKGSFSTLEIQRTEQGDSAMYLCASSLGAFEAFFGQGTRLTVV.

This chain uses TRBV11-2 with TRBJ2-5; D could derive from TRBD1 or TRBD2 (5 bases each). The V gene lost 2 bases and the J gene lost 4 bases, with 14 bases spanning the gap. CDR3 length: 15 residues. Per germline, CDR1 SGHAT and CDR2 FQNNGV. The CDR3, as DNA: TGTGCCAGCAGCTTATTATTGGGGGATGGAGAGACCCAGTACTTC. Translating it yields CASSLLLGDGETQYF.

The chain carries TRBV29-1 and TRBJ1-4; possibly TRBD1 for D (5 bases). The V gene's germline CDR1 is SQVTM and CDR2 ANQGSEA. V was trimmed by 7 bases and J by 5 bases, leaving 11 bases between them. This CDR3 comprises 12 residues. This chain's CDR3 is CSAGAVNEKLFF. The CDR3 nucleotides read TGCAGCGCCGGGGCAGTGAATGAAAAACTGTTTTTT.

This clonotype was seen a few times. V usage is TRBV20-1 and J usage is TRBJ2-3; TRBD2 might be the D (7 bases). Germline CDR1 reads DFQATT; CDR2 reads SNEGSKA (reference sequence). V lost 8 bases and J 7 bases, leaving 19 bases between the germline ends. The CDR3 runs to 13 residues. In nucleotides, the CDR3 is TGCAGTACCTGGGGGAGGGGGACATATACGCAGTATTTT. Protein sequence: CSTWGRGTYTQYF.

This clonotype was detected a few times. The V and J genes are TRBV6-5 and TRBJ1-3, with D maybe TRBD1 (5 bases). The CDR3 covers 19 residues. Trimming removed 5 bases at V and 4 bases at J, with 27 bases between. Germline V CDR1 and CDR2: MNHEY, SVGAGI. The CDR3 loop reads CASSPAKGTLASWGNTIYF. In nucleotides, the CDR3 is TGTGCCAGCAGTCCGGCGAAGGGGACTCTCGCCTCCTGGGGAAACACCATATATTTT.

V gene TRBV20-1 combines with J gene TRBJ1-2, with D possibly TRBD1 on 5 matching bases. This CDR3 spans 13 amino acids. Germline CDR1 reads DFQATT; CDR2 reads SNEGSKA (reference sequence). Trimming removed 1 base at V and 5 bases at J, with 11 bases between. The CDR3: CSARVGTGYGYTF. Here the CDR3 DNA reads TGCAGTGCTAGAGTTGGGACGGGTTATGGCTACACCTTC.

The V call is TRBV3-1, the J call TRBJ2-3, with D maybe TRBD1 (5 bases). Between the trimmed V and J ends, which lost 0 bases and 2 bases, there was a span of 12 bases. Germline assignment: CDR1 LGHDT and CDR2 YNNKEL (reference sequence). This CDR3 comprises 16 residues. The CDR3 region is CASSQESSGFTDTQYF. The CDR3 DNA follows: TGTGCCAGCAGCCAAGAGTCCTCAGGGTTCACAGATACGCAGTATTTT.

This clonotype was seen more than once but under ten times. V and J are TRBV19 and TRBJ2-5; no clear D. Germline values: CDR1 LNHDA, CDR2 SQIVND (reference sequence). The CDR3 loop spans 13 amino acids. V lost 4 bases, J lost 1 base, and 7 bases lay in between. The CDR3: CASSTLSQETQYF. DNA of the CDR3: TGTGCCAGTAGTACCCTCTCCCAAGAGACCCAGTACTTC.

V and J are TRBV5-1 and TRBJ2-3; D possibly uses TRBD1 or TRBD2 (5 bases each). The germline V and J ends were trimmed by 7 bases and 6 bases, with 12 bases remaining between them. This CDR3 spans 12 amino acids. Germline V CDR1 and CDR2: SGHRS, YFSETQ. The CDR3 nucleotides are TGCGCCAGCCGGGACGCCTCGGATACGCAGTATTTT. Its translation is CASRDASDTQYF.

There are a few counts of this clonotype. V gene TRBV4-1 combines with J gene TRBJ2-5, with 7 bases fitting TRBD1. The CDR3 runs 15 residues. V gave up 2 bases and J gave up 0 bases; unmatched junction bases: 3. CDR1 and CDR2 (germline): MGHRA, YSYEKL. The chain's CDR3 is CASSQPGQYQETQYF. The CDR3 DNA sequence: TGCGCCAGCAGCCAACCGGGACAGTACCAAGAGACCCAGTACTTC.

This sequence joins TRBV6-5 and TRBJ1-2, with D possibly matching TRBD1 (6 bases). Germline V gene sequence: CDR1 MNHEY, CDR2 SVGAGI. The germline V and J ends were trimmed by 6 bases and 2 bases, with 13 bases remaining between them. The CDR3 length is 14 residues. CDR3 coding DNA: TGTGCCAGCAGATCGACAGGATCCAACTATGGCTACACCTTC. Amino acid sequence: CASRSTGSNYGYTF.

The rearrangement links TRBV6-1 to TRBJ1-2; a weak D match, TRBD1 (5 bases). Between the trimmed V and J ends, which lost 7 bases and 2 bases, there was a span of 14 bases. The CDR3 extends over 14 amino acids. Germline CDR1 reads MNHNS; CDR2 reads SASEGT. CDR3 protein: CASTQASGNYGYTF. CDR3 coding DNA: TGTGCCAGCACACAGGCCTCAGGAAACTATGGCTACACCTTC.

This sequence joins TRBV5-5 and TRBJ1-2, with 12 bases lining up with TRBD1. The CDR3 contains 17 residues. J was trimmed by 5 bases and V by 0 bases; bases with no gene match: 8. Germline loops: CDR1 SGHKS, CDR2 YYEKEE (reference sequence). CDR3 nucleotides: TGTGCCAGCAGCTTGGAGGGGACAGGGGGCCTATTGTATGGCTACACCTTC. It yields the protein CASSLEGTGGLLYGYTF.

In this sample, this clonotype turned up once. The J gene is TRBJ2-5, the V gene TRBV3-1; D is unresolved. The CDR3 is 15 residues long. CDR1 is LGHDT and CDR2 is YNNKEL in the germline V gene (reference sequence). V was clipped by 5 bases and J by 4 bases, with 17 bases between them. The CDR3 sequence is CASSKNIAAIETQYF. In DNA, the CDR3 is TGTGCCAGCAGCAAAAACATCGCTGCGATAGAGACCCAGTACTTC.

This sequence joins TRBV28 and TRBJ1-1; D gene unclear. The CDR3 covers 15 residues. Germline V CDR1 and CDR2: MDHEN, SYDVKM. V was clipped by 4 bases and J by 2 bases, with 14 bases between them. The CDR3 region is CASSSPFGQNTEAFF. The CDR3 bases are TGTGCCAGCAGTTCGCCGTTCGGGCAAAACACTGAAGCTTTCTTT.

V is TRBV7-3 and J is TRBJ2-7; D may match TRBD1 or TRBD2 (5 bases each). The CDR3 is made up of 14 amino acids. Germline V lookup: CDR1 SGHTA, CDR2 FQGTGA. Trimming shortened V by 2 bases and J by 5 bases, and 13 bases separated the two germline ends. The CDR3 DNA is TGTGCCAGCAGCTTAGAAGGGATGGGACACGAGCAGTACTTC. It codes for CASSLEGMGHEQYF. Using reference TRBV7-3 and TRBJ2-7 for the parts outside the CDR3, the full variable domain is GAGVSQTPSNKVTEKGKYVELRCDPISGHTALYWYRQSLGQGPEFLIYFQGTGAADDSGLPNDRFFAVRPEGSVSTLKIQRTERGDSAVYLCASSLEGMGHEQYFGPGTRLTVT.

For the CDR3, the DNA is TGCGCCAGCAGCCTCCCCGGCGGGGGCACTGAAGCTTTCTTT. This codes for CASSLPGGGTEAFF. This chain uses TRBV4-1 with TRBJ1-1, with a weak D call TRBD1 (5 bases). CDR3 length: 14 amino acids. Germline-derived CDR1 and CDR2 are MGHRA and YSYEKL. V was trimmed by 4 bases and J by 4 bases, leaving 13 bases between them.

The chain couples TRBV5-1 to TRBJ2-6; possibly TRBD1 or TRBD2 for D (5 bases each). Looked up from germline, CDR1 is SGHRS and CDR2 is YFSETQ. V gave up 7 bases and J gave up 0 bases, with 14 bases separating them. The CDR3 covers 16 residues. The CDR3 region is CASGDPSGSGANVLTF. In DNA form, the CDR3 reads TGCGCCAGCGGGGACCCCTCGGGCTCTGGGGCCAACGTCCTGACTTTC.

This CDR3 is CASSFSAGRGSNQPQHF. In DNA, the CDR3 is TGTGCCAGCAGTTTCAGCGCAGGGAGGGGCAGCAATCAGCCCCAGCATTTT. The chain links TRBV12-3 or TRBV12-4 to TRBJ1-5; a weak D match, TRBD1 (5 bases). Trimming cost V 3 bases and J 1 base, with 16 bases left between them. The CDR3 contains 17 residues.

This clonotype has a handful of counts. The V and J genes are TRBV7-9 and TRBJ2-7; D unresolved. This CDR3 spans 14 amino acids. The germline gives CDR1 SEHNR, CDR2 FQNEAQ (reference sequence). V lost 5 bases, J lost 0 bases, and 11 bases lay in between. CDR3 in amino acids: CASSESLSSYEQYV. The CDR3 region has the DNA TGTGCCAGCAGCGAGAGCCTGAGCTCCTACGAGCAGTACGTC.

This clonotype was counted only a few times. This chain links TRBV7-3 with TRBJ2-3, with 8 bases fitting TRBD1. J lost 3 bases, V lost 7 bases, and 6 bases had no gene match. CDR3 length: 14 amino acids. Germline V CDR1 and CDR2: SGHTA, FQGTGA. The CDR3 protein is CASTTGDRTDTQYF. CDR3 nucleotides: TGTGCCAGCACAACCGGGGACAGGACAGATACGCAGTATTTT.

The sample holds a few counts of this clonotype. The DNA for the CDR3 is TGCGCCAGCAGCTTGGGGCAGGCGGCCGGGGAGCTGTTTTTT. Translated: CASSLGQAAGELFF. This sequence joins TRBV5-1 and TRBJ2-2, with unresolved D. The CDR3 spans 14 residues. Germline lookup yields CDR1 SGHRS and CDR2 YFSETQ. The V and J ends lost 0 bases and 6 bases respectively, with 9 bases between them.